The T cell receptor beta chain under discussion was sequenced for a study of blood T cell repertoires in COVID-19 (dated by TCRdb to 2020 to 2022). For context, the study as a whole: Samples from collaborators originated in the United States, Italy and Spain and spanned both the acute and convalescent phases of COVID-19. The prospective study material was composed of cDNA or gDNA derived from T cells, B-cell-depleted T cells, or PBMCs. Subjects who had been exposed to COVID-19, were actively infected with it, or had recovered from it provided the deeply sampled blood TCRbeta repertoires that made up the dataset. The repertoires were released in a freely available public database meant as a resource for research on the immune response to SARS-CoV-2. Samples came from the ongoing ImmuneRACE study (first 160 participants) plus 1,254 subjects from 6 global collaborators. Sample metadata almost always included a de-identified subject ID, COVID-19 status, age in years and sex. Where available, HLA class I and class II types were obtained from metadata supplied by the sample provider rather than from assay-based typing.

In the germline V gene, CDR1 corresponds to SGHVS and CDR2 to FQNEAQ. The CDR3 goes from the cysteine to the phenylalanine over 14 residues. Only the CDR3 DNA is retained, 42 bases long and in frame from the first base. V and J are truncated by 1 base and 6 bases respectively, leaving an intervening sequence of 10 bases. The immunoSEQ Assay, a bias-controlled multiplex PCR, was used to amplify TCRbeta CDR3 regions from genomic DNA. The authors' pipeline ran thus. Nucleated cell counts per sample were estimated from amplification of reference gene primers within the assay. To quantify the absolute abundance of each unique TCRbeta CDR3 rearrangement, sequence reads were collapsed and filtered. Productive Simpson clonality was computed per sample as the square root of Simpson's diversity index over productive rearrangements. Imported from immuneACCESS, the table was reduced by TCRdb to in-frame sequences with V and J called. These copies leave out some clones; in studies compared against another copy, an unresolved V gene accounts for under half, and the cause of the remainder is not known. The V and J calls and the clone size are those of that table, but D and trimming were determined from the DNA. The sample table holds some 450,000 clones, of which around 88% were seen once. The ten largest make up roughly 12% of the sample.

This clone showed up just a few times. Its recognized antigen is unknown. No per-base quality is available; no much larger clone lies one base away. At one collaborating source in Seattle, patients were enrolled during active infection and were followed longitudinally through the course of disease. The collaborating institutions used their own protocols to collect whole blood in K2EDTA tubes. For TCRbeta analysis, collaborators shipped samples as frozen whole blood, isolated PBMCs, or DNA extracted from either of those sample types. Study-wide conclusions, independent of this receptor: The quantity of clinical and demographic metadata differed by source and by participant and was supplied without curation.

This TCR derives from a woman between 45 and 60 years old with COVID-19, enrolled during active disease. The chain is made from TRBV7-8 and TRBJ2-1, with TRBD1 tentatively as D gene (5 bases match). Material: peripheral blood. The nucleotide sequence is TGTGCCAGCAGCTTAGGGGGCGCGTCCAATGAGCAGTTCTTC. It is translated as CASSLGGASNEQFF.